Below are 30 T cell receptor beta chains sequenced from a single sample in a study of CD8 T cells in Susac syndrome. A quantity of about 0.5 to 1 ug RNA underwent reverse transcription using random hexamers. TCRdb ran MiXCR on the immunoSEQ multiplex PCR reads and lists one entry per CDR3 protein. The sample carries approximately 170,000 distinct CDR3 sequences, roughly 94% recorded once. Input material: CD4+ T cells from PBMCs. Source of these receptors: a human donor in good health.

The chain recombines TRBV19 with TRBJ1-1; TRBD1 is a possible D gene (5 bases). This CDR3 has 12 residues. From germline, CDR1 is LNHDA and CDR2 SQIVND (reference sequence). The V end was cut by 5 bases, the J end by 5 bases, with 9 bases between. CDR3: CASSLWGTEAFF. The CDR3 coding sequence is TGTGCCAGTAGTCTCTGGGGGACTGAAGCTTTCTTT.

The rearrangement uses TRBV5-5 and TRBJ2-3; D is possibly TRBD1 (5 bases). The germline V and J ends were trimmed by 2 bases and 6 bases, with 10 bases remaining between them. Per the germline V gene, CDR1 is SGHKS and CDR2 is YYEKEE (reference sequence). The CDR3 extends over 13 amino acids. The CDR3 DNA reads as TGTGCCAGCAGCTTAGGGGTGGGGGATACGCAGTATTTT. The encoded protein is CASSLGVGDTQYF.

The gene calls are TRBV19 and TRBJ2-3, with D unclear. This CDR3 is 16 amino acids long. V lost 3 bases, J lost 3 bases, and 16 bases lay in between. Germline V CDR1 and CDR2: LNHDA, SQIVND (reference sequence). The CDR3 coding sequence is TGTGCCAGTAGTATTTCATGGTTCGGAAGAACAGATACGCAGTATTTT. This translates into CASSISWFGRTDTQYF.

The V and J genes are TRBV7-6 and TRBJ2-3, with TRBD2 as a possible D gene (6 bases). Germline assignment: CDR1 SGHVS and CDR2 FNYEAQ. Between the trimmed V and J ends, which lost 0 bases and 8 bases, there was a span of 9 bases. CDR3 length: 13 residues. The CDR3 protein is CASSLAQEGTQYF. The CDR3 DNA is TGTGCCAGCAGCTTAGCGCAGGAGGGTACGCAGTATTTT.

CDR3 sequence (DNA): TGTGCCAGCAGCTATAGTCAGGGGGCAGAAGGCTACACCTTC. Translating gives CASSYSQGAEGYTF. The chain uses TRBV2 and TRBJ1-2; 8 positions agree with TRBD1. CDR1 and CDR2 (germline): SNHLY, FYNNEI. The CDR3 is 14 amino acids. Trimming cost V 6 bases and J 8 bases; bases outside gene matches: 11.

The gene calls are TRBV4-3 and TRBJ2-1, with 10 nucleotides matching TRBD1. CDR1 and CDR2 from the germline V gene are LGHNA and YSLEER. J lost 4 bases, V lost 0 bases, and 3 bases had no gene match. The CDR3 is 16 amino acids. CDR3: CASSQDLGQGYNEQFF. CDR3 coding DNA: TGCGCCAGCAGCCAAGATCTGGGACAGGGGTACAATGAGCAGTTCTTC.

V and J are TRBV19 and TRBJ1-2; 8 bases are a match to TRBD1. CDR1 LNHDA and CDR2 SQIVND come from the germline V gene (reference sequence). This CDR3 has 13 amino acids. V lost 9 bases, J lost 4 bases, and 7 bases stayed unmatched. Here the CDR3 reads CASTGQGPYGYTF. The CDR3 coding sequence is TGTGCCAGCACAGGACAGGGACCCTATGGCTACACCTTC.

The chain joins TRBV9 to TRBJ1-2; the match to TRBD1 covers 9 bases. The germline V gene has CDR1 SGDLS and CDR2 YYNGEE. The trim removed 5 bases at V and 8 bases at J, leaving 7 bases unmatched. This CDR3 has 13 residues. For the CDR3, the DNA is TGTGCCAGCAGACAGGGGGCAACGGCCGGCTACACCTTC. It yields the protein CASRQGATAGYTF.

V and J are TRBV20-1 and TRBJ2-5, with D perhaps assigned TRBD1 or TRBD2 (5 bases each). The V end lost 7 bases, the J end lost 0 bases, and 12 bases lay between the germline ends. The CDR3 is 13 residues long. In germline, CDR1 is DFQATT, CDR2 SNEGSKA (reference sequence). The CDR3 DNA sequence: TGCAGTGTGGGACGGAGGTACCAAGAGACCCAGTACTTC. This codes for CSVGRRYQETQYF.

V usage is TRBV5-1 and J usage is TRBJ2-5; 7 bases align to TRBD1. Germline CDR1 is SGHRS and CDR2 is YFSETQ. The CDR3 consists of 15 residues. V was clipped by 4 bases and J by 6 bases; unmatched bases: 12. CDR3: CASSLDDRAKQTQYF. The CDR3 DNA reads as TGCGCCAGCAGCCTGGACGACAGGGCGAAGCAGACCCAGTACTTC.

The CDR3 sequence: CASSGTVLNTEAFF. The CDR3 DNA is TGTGCCAGCAGTGGGACAGTGCTGAACACTGAAGCTTTCTTT. This chain links TRBV2 with TRBJ1-1; perhaps TRBD1 as D (6 bases). V lost 4 bases, J lost 0 bases, and 9 bases lay in between. CDR1 and CDR2 from the germline V gene are SNHLY and FYNNEI. The CDR3 sequence is 14 residues long.

The chain links TRBV5-4 to TRBJ2-1; no firm D call. This CDR3 has 15 residues. Germline CDR1 and CDR2: SGHNT and YYREEE (reference sequence). V lost 5 bases to trimming and J lost 0 bases, with 12 bases between them. The chain's CDR3 is CASRLLGNSYNEQFF. The CDR3 coding sequence is TGTGCCAGCAGACTGCTAGGGAACTCCTACAATGAGCAGTTCTTC.

The chain couples TRBV27 to TRBJ2-6; D is unclear. Trimming shortened V by 6 bases and J by 0 bases, and 21 bases separated the two germline ends. Germline loops: CDR1 MNHEY, CDR2 SMNVEV (reference sequence). The CDR3 has 19 amino acids. The CDR3 coding sequence is TGTGCCAGCAGCGACCTCCCCGTCCCGGAAAGCTCTGGGGCCAACGTCCTGACTTTC. This translates into CASSDLPVPESSGANVLTF.

The V and J genes are TRBV20-1 and TRBJ2-7, with a weak D call TRBD2 (6 bases). Trimming pared 0 bases from V and 0 bases from J, leaving 12 bases between. CDR1 DFQATT and CDR2 SNEGSKA come from the germline V gene (reference sequence). The CDR3 runs 15 residues. The CDR3 sequence: CSAREGSGSSYEQYF. The CDR3 DNA follows: TGCAGTGCTAGAGAAGGTAGCGGCAGCTCCTACGAGCAGTACTTC.

The chain recombines TRBV4-1 with TRBJ2-5; 14 nucleotides align to TRBD2. The CDR3 is 15 amino acids. Germline V gives CDR1 MGHRA, CDR2 YSYEKL. The V segment lost 6 bases and the J segment 4 bases; nucleotides outside the gene matches: 4. The CDR3: CASRAGTSGRETQYF. For the CDR3, the DNA is TGCGCCAGCAGGGCAGGGACTAGCGGGAGAGAGACCCAGTACTTC.

V is TRBV6-6 and J is TRBJ2-7, with 12 bases matching TRBD2. Germline CDR1 is MNHNY and CDR2 is SVGAGI (reference sequence). The CDR3 is 15 amino acids. V gave up 2 bases and J gave up 4 bases; unmatched junction bases: 3. The CDR3 spells CASSYTSGRSYEQYF. The DNA for the CDR3 is TGTGCCAGCAGTTACACTAGCGGGAGGAGTTACGAGCAGTACTTC.

This clonotype has only a few counts. The CDR3 region is CASSLGQTQETQYF. CDR3 nucleotides: TGTGCCAGCAGTTTAGGGCAGACTCAAGAGACCCAGTACTTC. The chain links TRBV12-3 or TRBV12-4 to TRBJ2-5, with D unresolved. Trimming stripped 1 base from V and 2 bases from J, with 8 bases between. This CDR3 has 14 residues.

The V call is TRBV29-1, the J call TRBJ1-1; D unclear. Trimming removed 6 bases from V and 1 base from J, with 15 bases in between. Germline CDR1 and CDR2: SQVTM and ANQGSEA. The CDR3 runs to 14 residues. CDR3 in DNA: TGCAGCGTAATCCCCCAAACGCCGAACACTGAAGCTTTCTTT. Encoded protein: CSVIPQTPNTEAFF.

This chain joins TRBV10-3 and TRBJ2-3; unclear D gene. CDR1 and CDR2 (germline): ENHRY, SYGVKD. The CDR3 is made up of 15 amino acids. V was trimmed by 3 bases and J by 3 bases, leaving 13 bases between them. CDR3 DNA sequence: TGTGCCATCAGTGAACGGAATCAGGAGACAGATACGCAGTATTTT. Its translation is CAISERNQETDTQYF.

This clonotype is a singleton in its sample. The chain has TRBV6-5 and TRBJ2-7; no clear D gene. The CDR3 totals 14 residues. Germline CDR1 and CDR2: MNHEY and SVGAGI. V gave up 5 bases and J gave up 4 bases, with 15 bases separating them. CDR3 in amino acids: CASSPLLTVYEQYF. The CDR3 DNA is TGTGCCAGCAGTCCCCTACTAACGGTATACGAGCAGTACTTC.

The chain links TRBV7-2 to TRBJ2-2; D call uncertain. There are 15 residues in the CDR3. CDR1 is SGHTA, CDR2 FQGNSA, per germline. V dropped 3 bases and J dropped 0 bases, with 8 bases sitting between them. CDR3 nucleotides: TGTGCCAGCAGCTTCGGGCAGGCGAACACCGGGGAGCTGTTTTTT. Encoded protein: CASSFGQANTGELFF.

V usage is TRBV5-1 and J usage is TRBJ2-7, with 11 bases matching TRBD1. Unmatched junction bases numbered 5, after V lost 4 bases and J lost 2 bases. Germline values: CDR1 SGHRS, CDR2 YFSETQ. The CDR3 spans 15 residues. The CDR3: CASSHRDRGAYEQYF. CDR3 coding DNA: TGCGCCAGCAGCCACCGGGACAGGGGGGCCTACGAGCAGTACTTC.

This clonotype was detected only a few times. V gene TRBV20-1 combines with J gene TRBJ1-6; D uncertain. Germline assignment: CDR1 DFQATT and CDR2 SNEGSKA (reference sequence). V was pared by 6 bases and J by 9 bases, with 18 bases between. The CDR3 is 14 amino acids. CDR3 sequence reads: CSAQMGSSGSPLHF. The CDR3 DNA reads as TGCAGTGCCCAGATGGGGTCCTCTGGTTCACCCCTCCACTTT.

J is TRBJ2-7 and V is TRBV5-1, with 7 bases identical to TRBD1. The CDR3 contains 16 residues. V was clipped by 6 bases and J by 0 bases; unmatched bases: 12. Per germline, CDR1 SGHRS and CDR2 YFSETQ. The CDR3 loop is CASTYGSRGSSYEQYF. The CDR3 nucleotides are TGCGCCAGCACATATGGGAGCAGGGGGAGCTCCTACGAGCAGTACTTC. The full variable domain, rest sourced from reference TRBV5-1 and TRBJ2-7, is KAGVTQTPRYLIKTRGQQVTLSCSPISGHRSVSWYQQTPGQGLQFLFEYFSETQRNKGNFPGRFSGRQFSNSRSEMNVSTLELGDSALYLCASTYGSRGSSYEQYFGPGTRLTVT.

A remark on this clonotype: Sequence at one end of the junction differs from germline and may be a read error. The chain joins TRBV5-4 to TRBJ2-3; the D is unclear. Germline assignment: CDR1 SGHNT and CDR2 YYREEE (reference sequence). The CDR3 spans 15 residues. CDR3: CASSLAGPRTDTQYF. In nucleotides, the CDR3 is TGTGCCAGCAGTTTGGCTGGGCCCCGCACAGATACGCAGTATTTT.

This chain uses TRBV20-1 with TRBJ1-2; D may be TRBD1 (6 bases). The germline V and J ends were trimmed by 0 bases and 7 bases, with 21 bases remaining between them. The CDR3 totals 16 residues. Germline loops: CDR1 DFQATT, CDR2 SNEGSKA (reference sequence). The CDR3 sequence: CSARDSRAGENRGYTF. In DNA, the CDR3 is TGCAGTGCTAGAGATTCTCGGGCAGGGGAAAACCGTGGCTACACCTTC.

The chain joins TRBV12-3 or TRBV12-4 to TRBJ2-4, with D possibly being TRBD2 (5 bases). Trimming left V 6 bases short and J 0 bases short, with 18 bases between. The CDR3 consists of 17 residues. The chain's CDR3 is CASSLAGLPLAKNIQYF. For the CDR3, the DNA is TGTGCCAGCAGCCTCGCCGGACTTCCGTTAGCCAAAAACATTCAGTACTTC.

The J gene is TRBJ1-2, the V gene TRBV7-8; D is unresolved. Germline values: CDR1 SGHVS, CDR2 FQNEAQ. The CDR3 runs 14 residues. The V and J ends lost 6 bases and 8 bases respectively, with 19 bases between them. CDR3 DNA: TGTGCCAGCAGTCCAGGTGGAGGCGCGGTAGGCTACACCTTC. Protein sequence: CASSPGGGAVGYTF.

The chain uses TRBV7-2 and TRBJ1-1; unclear D gene. This CDR3 is built from 13 residues. Trimming stripped 7 bases from V and 3 bases from J, with 12 bases between. Per germline, CDR1 SGHTA and CDR2 FQGNSA. The CDR3 here is CASTLSFYTEAFF. In DNA form, the CDR3 reads TGTGCCAGCACCCTATCGTTTTACACTGAAGCTTTCTTT. The full variable domain, its missing parts supplied by reference TRBV7-2 and TRBJ1-1, is GAGVSQSPSNKVTEKGKDVELRCDPISGHTALYWYRQSLGQGLEFLIYFQGNSAPDKSGLPSDRFSAERTGGSVSTLTIQRTQQEDSAVYLCASTLSFYTEAFFGQGTRLTVV.

The CDR3: CASSLVAAGGRETQYF. DNA of the CDR3: TGTGCCAGCAGCTTAGTAGCCGCAGGGGGCAGGGAGACCCAGTACTTC. The chain couples TRBV5-6 to TRBJ2-5; TRBD1 aligns across 8 bases. Trimming cost V 2 bases and J 5 bases; bases outside gene matches: 11. This CDR3 contains 16 residues. From germline, CDR1 is SGHDT and CDR2 YYEEEE.